These T cell receptor beta chains were read from a single sample in a study of blood T cell repertoires in COVID-19. TCRdb's copy holds only in-frame clones and misses some; the assay was immunoSEQ multiplex PCR. The top ten hold roughly 20% of the sample, which has roughly 67,000 clones, 85% seen once. The specimen was peripheral blood. The receptor set was obtained from a man aged 45 to 65 with acute or convalescent COVID-19. Each CDR3 is given with its conserved first and last residue. D genes are given only for firm matches. The size entry is marked missing in some rows and otherwise reads once, few, many or a size class.

j_gene,v_gene,d_gene,abundance,len,CDR3aa,CDR3nt
TRBJ2-1,TRBV6-2/TRBV6-3,.,.,21,CASSSKQGPVGVWALYNEQFF,TGTGCCAGCAGTTCAAAACAGGGACCTGTTGGGGTATGGGCTCTCTACAATGAGCAGTTCTTC
TRBJ1-4,TRBV7-2,TRBD1,.,15,CASSIQGQQDEKLFF,TGTGCCAGCAGCATACAGGGACAGCAAGATGAAAAACTGTTTTTT
TRBJ1-2,TRBV25-1,TRBD1,.,13,CASSVGQGDGYTF,TGTGCCAGCAGTGTTGGACAGGGGGATGGCTACACCTTC
TRBJ1-2,TRBV15,.,.,15,CATSRGGTSPYGYTF,TGTGCCACCAGCAGAGGTGGGACATCACCCTATGGCTACACCTTC
TRBJ2-7,TRBV5-8,TRBD2,.,15,CASSLAGGSSYEQYF,TGTGCCAGCAGCTTGGCGGGGGGAAGCTCCTACGAGCAGTACTTC
TRBJ2-5,TRBV18,TRBD1,.,16,CASSPVGTGYLETQYF,TGTGCCAGCTCACCCGTCGGGACAGGATATTTAGAGACCCAGTACTTC
TRBJ1-4,TRBV5-1,.,.,15,CASSLQAGVGEKLFF,TGCGCCAGCAGCTTGCAGGCAGGGGTGGGGGAAAAACTGTTTTTT
TRBJ2-1,TRBV13,.,.,15,CASSFLAGTYNEQFF,TGTGCCAGCAGCTTTCTTGCCGGTACCTACAATGAGCAGTTCTTC
TRBJ2-1,TRBV7-8,TRBD2,.,18,CASSFARTSSYSYNEQFF,TGTGCCAGCAGCTTCGCCAGGACTAGCTCTTACTCCTACAATGAGCAGTTCTTC
TRBJ1-1,TRBV29-1,TRBD1,.,13,CSVGTGGYTEAFF,TGCAGCGTGGGGACAGGGGGCTACACTGAAGCTTTCTTT
TRBJ1-1,TRBV9,TRBD1,.,16,CASSSRTGVGPTEAFF,TGTGCCAGCAGCTCCCGGACAGGTGTGGGCCCCACTGAAGCTTTCTTT
TRBJ2-6,TRBV30,.,.,16,CARKDGSGTGANVLTF,TGTGCCAGAAAGGACGGGTCAGGGACTGGGGCCAACGTCCTGACTTTC
TRBJ2-7,TRBV27,.,once,13,CASSPGRVYEQYF,TGTGCCAGCAGTCCGGGCAGGGTTTACGAGCAGTACTTC
TRBJ1-4,TRBV6-5,.,.,15,CASKLRGISNEKLFF,TGTGCCAGCAAATTACGGGGTATCTCTAATGAAAAACTGTTTTTT
TRBJ1-4,TRBV6-5,.,.,14,CASRAQGSNEKLFF,TGTGCCAGCAGGGCACAGGGATCTAATGAAAAACTGTTTTTT
TRBJ2-2,TRBV9,.,.,16,CASSVEAQGGTGELFF,TGTGCCAGCAGCGTAGAGGCGCAGGGAGGTACCGGGGAGCTGTTTTTT
TRBJ2-1,TRBV11-2,TRBD2,.,15,CASSLSSGSYNEQFF,TGTGCCAGCAGCTTAAGTAGCGGGAGCTACAATGAGCAGTTCTTC
TRBJ2-5,TRBV3-1/TRBV3-2,TRBD1,.,14,CASSRTGGAETQYF,TGTGCCAGCAGCCGGACAGGGGGCGCAGAGACCCAGTACTTC
TRBJ1-6,TRBV12-3/TRBV12-4,.,.,13,CASSLGGSSPLHF,TGTGCCAGCAGTTTAGGGGGCAGCTCACCCCTCCACTTT
TRBJ1-4,TRBV11-2,TRBD1,.,15,CASSLTGTGDEKLFF,TGTGCCAGCAGCTTAACCGGGACAGGGGATGAAAAACTGTTTTTT
TRBJ2-5,TRBV18,.,.,16,CASSPIQGAGGETQYF,TGTGCCAGCTCACCAATACAGGGCGCTGGTGGGGAGACCCAGTACTTC
TRBJ2-5,TRBV4-1,.,.,15,CASSQGGSSRETQYF,TGCGCCAGCAGCCAAGGCGGCAGCTCCCGGGAGACCCAGTACTTC
TRBJ2-3,TRBV7-9,TRBD2,.,19,CASSPPGTSGGVGTDTQYF,TGTGCCAGCAGTCCACCCGGGACTAGCGGGGGGGTTGGCACAGATACGCAGTATTTT